Included here is one T cell receptor beta chain sequence, with context. The data derive from a study of CD8+ T cells in alopecia areata. Reverse transcribed after extraction, RNA yielded cDNA as the sequencing template. Profiling relied on immunoSEQ multiplex PCR, and the TCRdb table lists in-frame clones only, not all of them. This sample has under 130,000 clones, with around 50% found just once. With 6 bases clipped from V and 2 bases from J, the junction kept 6 bases outside the gene matches. Germline V gene data show CDR1 as MNHEY and CDR2 as SVGAGI. The CDR3 length is 15 residues. Sequenced sample: CD4+ T cells sorted from blood. The chain uses TRBV6-5 and TRBJ2-7, with TRBD2 matching over 11 bases. This TCR was sampled from a human donor in good health. The CDR3 nucleotides read TGTGCCAGCAGACTAGCGGGGGATCCCCCCTACGAGCAGTACTTC. This encodes CASRLAGDPPYEQYF.